Detailed here is one TCR beta chain. Germline lookup yields CDR1 MNHNS and CDR2 SASEGT. The CDR3 has 14 residues. V was trimmed by 6 bases and J by 4 bases, leaving 15 bases between them. Flow cytometry had shown expanded CD8+CD57+ cells in the patients chosen for sequencing. The source of the sample is a study of CD8+CD57+ T cells in acquired aplastic anemia. TCR beta VDJ and CDR3 profiling used genomic DNA as template. A single record per CDR3 protein comes from TCRdb applying MiXCR to the reads. The sample consists of under 200,000 distinct CDR3 sequences, around 48% of them appearing once. The chain links TRBV6-1 to TRBJ2-5; D may correspond to TRBD1 or TRBD2 (5 bases each). The sample taken for sequencing was sorted CD4+, CD8+, or CD8+CD57+ T cells (not recorded which) from PBMCs. The TCR originated in a human donor with aplastic anemia. The CDR3 region has the DNA TGTGCCAGCAGAGGGACGCTGTATGGAGAGACCCAGTACTTC. Translating it yields CASRGTLYGETQYF.